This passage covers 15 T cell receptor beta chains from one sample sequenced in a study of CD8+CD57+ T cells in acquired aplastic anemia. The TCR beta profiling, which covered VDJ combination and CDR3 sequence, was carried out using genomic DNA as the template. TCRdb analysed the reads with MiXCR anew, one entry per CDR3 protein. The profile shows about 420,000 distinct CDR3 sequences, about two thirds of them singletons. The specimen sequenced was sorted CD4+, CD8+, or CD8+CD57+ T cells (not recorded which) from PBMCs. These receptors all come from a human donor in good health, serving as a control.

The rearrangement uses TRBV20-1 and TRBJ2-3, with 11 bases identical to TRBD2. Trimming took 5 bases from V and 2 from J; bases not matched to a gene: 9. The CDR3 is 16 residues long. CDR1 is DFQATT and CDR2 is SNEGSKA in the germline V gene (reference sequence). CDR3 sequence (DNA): TGCAGTGCTCCTACAGTAGCGGGGGGGCTCACAGATACGCAGTATTTT. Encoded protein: CSAPTVAGGLTDTQYF.

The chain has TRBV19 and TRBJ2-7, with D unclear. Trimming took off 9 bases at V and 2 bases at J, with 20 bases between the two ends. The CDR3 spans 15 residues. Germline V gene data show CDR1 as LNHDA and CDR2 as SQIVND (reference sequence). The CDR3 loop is CASSLTRQAAYEQYF. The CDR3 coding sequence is TGTGCCAGCAGTTTAACACGCCAGGCCGCCTACGAGCAGTACTTC.

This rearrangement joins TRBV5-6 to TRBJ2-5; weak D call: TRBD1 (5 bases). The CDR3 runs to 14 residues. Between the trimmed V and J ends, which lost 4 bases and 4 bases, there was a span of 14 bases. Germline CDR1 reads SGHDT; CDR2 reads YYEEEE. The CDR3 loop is CASSLYQGGETQYF. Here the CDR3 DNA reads TGTGCCAGCAGCCTTTACCAGGGCGGAGAGACCCAGTACTTC.

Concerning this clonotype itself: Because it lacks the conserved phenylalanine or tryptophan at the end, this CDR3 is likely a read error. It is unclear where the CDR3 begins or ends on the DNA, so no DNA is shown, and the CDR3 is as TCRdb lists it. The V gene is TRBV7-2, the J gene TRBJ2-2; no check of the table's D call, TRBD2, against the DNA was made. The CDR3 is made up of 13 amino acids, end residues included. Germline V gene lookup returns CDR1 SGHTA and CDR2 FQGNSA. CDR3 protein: CASRAATYEQFFV.

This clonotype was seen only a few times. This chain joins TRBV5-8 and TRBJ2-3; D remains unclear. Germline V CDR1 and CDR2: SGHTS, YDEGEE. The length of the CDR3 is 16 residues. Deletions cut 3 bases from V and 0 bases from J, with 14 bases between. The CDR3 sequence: CASSSERTRSTDTQYF. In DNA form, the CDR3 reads TGTGCCAGCAGCTCAGAACGGACCCGGAGCACAGATACGCAGTATTTT.

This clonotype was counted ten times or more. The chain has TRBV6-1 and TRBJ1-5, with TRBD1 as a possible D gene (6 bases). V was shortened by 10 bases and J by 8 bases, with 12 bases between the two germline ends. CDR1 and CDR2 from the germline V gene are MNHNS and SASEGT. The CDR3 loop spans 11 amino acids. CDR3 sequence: CAIGRGEPQHF. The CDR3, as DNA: TGTGCCATAGGCAGGGGCGAGCCCCAGCATTTT.

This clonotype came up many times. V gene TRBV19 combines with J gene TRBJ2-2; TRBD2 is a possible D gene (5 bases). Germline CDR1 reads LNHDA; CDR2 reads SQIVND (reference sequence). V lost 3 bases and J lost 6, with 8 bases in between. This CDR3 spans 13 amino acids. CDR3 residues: CASSIGLAGELFF. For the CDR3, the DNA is TGTGCCAGTAGTATCGGACTGGCCGGGGAGCTGTTTTTT.

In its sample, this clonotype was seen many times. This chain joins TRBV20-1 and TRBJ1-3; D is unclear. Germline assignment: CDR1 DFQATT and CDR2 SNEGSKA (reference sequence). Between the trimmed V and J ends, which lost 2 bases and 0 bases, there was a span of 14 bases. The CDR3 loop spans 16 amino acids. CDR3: CSARKPGPHSGNTIYF. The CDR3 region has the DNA TGCAGTGCTAGAAAACCCGGGCCCCACTCTGGAAACACCATATATTTT.

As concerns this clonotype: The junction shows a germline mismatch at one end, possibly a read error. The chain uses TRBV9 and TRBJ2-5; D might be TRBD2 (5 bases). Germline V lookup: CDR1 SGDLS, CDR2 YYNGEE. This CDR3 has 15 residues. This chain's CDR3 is CASSLESPGEATQYF. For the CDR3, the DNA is TGCGCCAGCAGCTTGGAATCGCCCGGGGAAGCGACCCAGTACTTC.

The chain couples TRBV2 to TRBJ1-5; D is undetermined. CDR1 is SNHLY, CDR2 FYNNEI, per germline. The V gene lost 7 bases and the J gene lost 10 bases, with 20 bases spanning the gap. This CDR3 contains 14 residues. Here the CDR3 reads CASTGPASSEPQHF. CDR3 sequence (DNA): TGTGCCAGCACCGGACCCGCCAGTTCCGAACCCCAGCATTTT.

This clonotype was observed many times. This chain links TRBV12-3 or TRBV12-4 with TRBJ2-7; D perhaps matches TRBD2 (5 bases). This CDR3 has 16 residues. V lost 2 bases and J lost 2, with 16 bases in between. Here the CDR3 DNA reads TGTGCCAGCAGTTTAAGGCGAGGGCTCCTTACCTACGAGCAGTACTTC. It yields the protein CASSLRRGLLTYEQYF.

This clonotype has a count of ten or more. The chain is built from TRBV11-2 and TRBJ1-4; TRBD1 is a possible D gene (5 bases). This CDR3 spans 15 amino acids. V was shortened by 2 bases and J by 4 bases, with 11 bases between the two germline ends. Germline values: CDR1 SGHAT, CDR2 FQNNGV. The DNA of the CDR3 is TGTGCCAGCAGCTTATCCGGCAGGGATAATGAAAAACTGTTTTTT. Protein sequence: CASSLSGRDNEKLFF.

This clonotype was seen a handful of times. In DNA form, the CDR3 reads TGTGCCAGCGCCCCGGGGCTAGGCCAAGAGACCCAGTACTTC. Protein: CASAPGLGQETQYF. The V call is TRBV18, the J call TRBJ2-5; D tentatively reads TRBD1 or TRBD2 (5 bases each). The ends were cut back, 8 bases at V and 1 base at J, with 14 bases in the middle. Germline V CDR1 and CDR2: KGHSH, LQKENI. The CDR3 consists of 14 residues.

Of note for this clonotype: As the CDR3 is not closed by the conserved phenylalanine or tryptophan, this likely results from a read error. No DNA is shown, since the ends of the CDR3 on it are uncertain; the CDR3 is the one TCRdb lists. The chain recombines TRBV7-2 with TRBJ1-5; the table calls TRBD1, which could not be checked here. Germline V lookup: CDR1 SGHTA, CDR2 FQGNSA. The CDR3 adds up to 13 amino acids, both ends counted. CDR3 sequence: CASSANQGPATDT.

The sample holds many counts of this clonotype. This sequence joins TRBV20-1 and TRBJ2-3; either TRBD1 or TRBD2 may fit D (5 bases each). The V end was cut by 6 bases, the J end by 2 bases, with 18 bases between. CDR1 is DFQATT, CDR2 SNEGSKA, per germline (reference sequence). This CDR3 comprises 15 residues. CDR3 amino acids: CSATEGTWDTDTQYF. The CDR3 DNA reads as TGCAGTGCCACCGAGGGGACCTGGGACACAGATACGCAGTATTTT.